The 15 T cell receptor beta chains presented below share a single source sample, sequenced in a study of cytomegalovirus exposure and HLA in healthy donors. Researchers ran the PCR with 60 Vbeta and 13 Jbeta primers. Profiled with immunoSEQ multiplex PCR; TCRdb holds only in-frame clones, not every one. The sample lists under 140,000 clones; nearly 80% were seen once. Sequencing used PBMCs. All receptors come from a woman younger than 45 in good health and CMV-seronegative.

CDR3 DNA sequence: TGTGCCAGCAGTGAGGGGACAGGGGGGTTCTACGAGCAGTACTTC. Protein: CASSEGTGGFYEQYF. J is TRBJ2-7 and V is TRBV6-1; 11 nucleotides line up with TRBD1. The CDR3 has 15 residues. CDR1 MNHNS and CDR2 SASEGT come from the germline V gene. With V trimmed by 3 bases and J by 3 bases, 4 bases remained unmatched.

The rearrangement joins TRBV4-2 to TRBJ1-6; 7 nucleotides line up with TRBD1. The CDR3 totals 15 residues. CDR1 and CDR2 (germline): LGHNA, YNFKEQ. Trimming removed 3 bases from V and 8 bases from J; junction bases left unmatched: 7. Here the CDR3 reads CASSHTGESDSPLHF. The CDR3 DNA reads TGTGCCAGCAGCCACACAGGGGAGTCGGATTCACCCCTCCACTTT.

This clone appeared a few times. The gene calls are TRBV28 and TRBJ2-1, with a weak D call TRBD2 (5 bases). The CDR3 covers 14 residues. The germline V gene encodes CDR1 MDHEN and CDR2 SYDVKM. V was pared by 3 bases and J by 3 bases, with 9 bases between. CDR3 sequence reads: CASSFTGLYNEQFF. In DNA, the CDR3 is TGTGCCAGCAGTTTTACCGGACTCTACAATGAGCAGTTCTTC.

The chain recombines TRBV4-3 with TRBJ1-1; 7 positions agree with TRBD1. There are 15 residues in the CDR3. J lost 2 bases, V lost 4 bases, and 7 bases had no gene match. Germline CDR1 is LGHNA and CDR2 is YSLEER. CDR3 protein: CASSLHDRANTEAFF. The CDR3 DNA reads TGCGCCAGCAGCCTCCATGACAGGGCTAACACTGAAGCTTTCTTT.

The chain uses TRBV28 and TRBJ1-3; tentatively, D is TRBD1 (6 bases). CDR1 is MDHEN, CDR2 SYDVKM, per germline. The ends were cut back, 2 bases at V and 7 bases at J, with 6 bases in the middle. The CDR3 is 12 residues long. The CDR3 DNA reads TGTGCCAGCAGTTTAAGGGGGAACACCATATATTTT. Encoded protein: CASSLRGNTIYF.

This clone appeared a single time. The chain uses TRBV10-3 and TRBJ1-3; tentative D call: TRBD1 (5 bases). The CDR3 loop spans 16 amino acids. Between the trimmed V and J ends, which lost 10 bases and 0 bases, there was a span of 19 bases. CDR1 is ENHRY, CDR2 SYGVKD, per germline. CDR3 bases: TGTGCCACCCTCTCCGGGGGGAACCCCTCTGGAAACACCATATATTTT. As protein: CATLSGGNPSGNTIYF.

This sequence joins TRBV9 and TRBJ2-3; 9 bases are shared with TRBD1. Per the germline V gene, CDR1 is SGDLS and CDR2 is YYNGEE. With V trimmed by 3 bases and J by 7 bases, 6 bases remained unmatched. The CDR3 consists of 14 residues. The CDR3 bases are TGTGCCAGCAGCGCAGGGACAGGGTCAAATACGCAGTATTTT. Translated, it gives CASSAGTGSNTQYF.

The chain uses TRBV27 and TRBJ2-7; 7 positions match TRBD2. The CDR3 has 13 residues. In germline, CDR1 is MNHEY, CDR2 SMNVEV (reference sequence). The junction had 8 bases not matched to a gene; V was cut back by 6 bases and J by 6 bases. The CDR3 nucleotides read TGTGCCAGCAGCCCGGGGGAGGGGCCCGAGCAGTACTTC. It specifies CASSPGEGPEQYF.

This chain links TRBV7-9 with TRBJ2-3; the D gene is possibly TRBD1 (6 bases). The CDR3 extends over 14 amino acids. Trimming stripped 4 bases from V and 3 bases from J, with 11 bases between. The germline V gene encodes CDR1 SEHNR and CDR2 FQNEAQ (reference sequence). CDR3 DNA sequence: TGTGCCAGCAGCTCACAGGGTGGTACAGATACGCAGTATTTT. Translating gives CASSSQGGTDTQYF.

V gene TRBV7-9 combines with J gene TRBJ1-6; D gene uncertain. This CDR3 is 14 amino acids long. V was cut by 1 base and J by 7 bases, with 8 bases left in between. Germline V CDR1 and CDR2: SEHNR, FQNEAQ (reference sequence). CDR3 region: CASSLGQKNSPLHF. CDR3 bases: TGTGCCAGCAGCTTAGGTCAGAAGAATTCACCCCTCCACTTT. The complete variable domain, with remaining parts taken from reference TRBV7-9 and TRBJ1-6, reads DTGVSQNPRHKITKRGQNVTFRCDPISEHNRLYWYRQTLGQGPEFLTYFQNEAQLEKSRLLSDRFSAERPKGSFSTLEIQRTEQGDSAMYLCASSLGQKNSPLHFGNGTRLTVT.

The genes are TRBV7-9 and TRBJ1-5; 8 bases fit TRBD1. Germline V gene sequence: CDR1 SEHNR, CDR2 FQNEAQ (reference sequence). This CDR3 is built from 14 residues. After removal of 4 bases from V and 4 bases from J, the junction contained 3 bases not matched to a gene. CDR3 residues: CASSSGTGNQPQHF. The CDR3, as DNA: TGTGCCAGCAGCTCCGGGACAGGAAATCAGCCCCAGCATTTT. Based on the CDR3 plus reference TRBV7-9 and TRBJ1-5, the full variable domain is DTGVSQNPRHKITKRGQNVTFRCDPISEHNRLYWYRQTLGQGPEFLTYFQNEAQLEKSRLLSDRFSAERPKGSFSTLEIQRTEQGDSAMYLCASSSGTGNQPQHFGDGTRLSIL.

The gene calls are TRBV28 and TRBJ2-3, with D possibly TRBD1 on 6 matching bases. The CDR3 covers 12 residues. V lost 4 bases and J lost 6, with 8 bases in between. Per the germline V gene, CDR1 is MDHEN and CDR2 is SYDVKM. For the CDR3, the DNA is TGTGCCAGCAGTTCAGGACAGGATACGCAGTATTTT. Encoded protein: CASSSGQDTQYF.

The chain recombines TRBV2 with TRBJ1-2; 7 bases are a match to TRBD1. CDR1 and CDR2 from the germline V gene are SNHLY and FYNNEI. This CDR3 comprises 14 residues. The trim removed 7 bases at V and 7 bases at J, leaving 12 bases unmatched. Here the CDR3 reads CASTEGGARAGYTF. CDR3 coding DNA: TGTGCCAGCACCGAAGGGGGCGCAAGGGCTGGCTACACCTTC.

The V and J genes are TRBV21-1 and TRBJ1-2; the D call TRBD1 from the table was never checked on the DNA. TRBV21-1 is given as a pseudogene. CDR3 length: 19 residues. The CDR3 loop reads CASSKDGIRRRQEVYGYTF. As DNA, the CDR3 is TGTGCCAGCAGCAAAGATGGGATTAGGAGGAGACAGGAAGTTTATGGCTACACCTTC.

The V call is TRBV5-4, the J call TRBJ2-1; 7 bases match TRBD2. The CDR3 loop spans 16 amino acids. The germline V gene encodes CDR1 SGHNT and CDR2 YYREEE (reference sequence). Trimming at V came to 0 bases and at J to 2 bases, leaving 5 bases not matched to a gene. CDR3 protein: CASSLVGGDPYNEQFF. The DNA of the CDR3 is TGTGCCAGCAGCTTGGTGGGGGGGGACCCCTACAATGAGCAGTTCTTC.